This T cell receptor (beta chain) was retrieved from a study of technical replicates of blood from several donors. Profiled with immunoSEQ multiplex PCR; TCRdb holds only in-frame clones, not every one. The sample has some 82,000 clones, approximately 97% seen once. Germline lookup yields CDR1 SGHAT and CDR2 FQNNGV. The CDR3 consists of 12 residues. V gave up 8 bases and J gave up 5 bases, with 12 bases separating them. The sequence was obtained from a human donor in good health. The chain joins TRBV11-2 to TRBJ1-2; D gene unclear. Sequencing was done on a sample of T cells isolated from PBMCs. The DNA of the CDR3 is TGTGCCAGCCAATCCGGCAGGTATGGCTACACCTTC. Residues: CASQSGRYGYTF.